This T cell receptor beta chain originates from a study of shared clonotypes between healthy human individuals. Repertoires were generated with immunoSEQ multiplex PCR, while TCRdb's copy carries only in-frame clones and drops some. The sample comprises about 2 million clones, over 85% of which are singletons, and 0.85% to 1.3% rests with the top ten. The CDR3 consists of 19 residues. V dropped 0 bases and J dropped 6; count of bases not matched to a gene: 16. Per the germline V gene, CDR1 is LNHNV and CDR2 is YYDKDF (reference sequence). Only CD45RO-negative cells positively selected for CCR7 counted as naive CD8 cells, so terminally differentiated effector memory CD45RA+ cells were excluded.

Sequencing input: naive CD8+ T cells sorted from blood. The clonotype was recovered from a man between 18 and 35 years old in good health. V usage is TRBV15 and J usage is TRBJ1-5, with 8 nucleotides matching TRBD1. For the CDR3, the DNA is TGTGCCACCAGCAGAGATAGGGGTGATTGGACAGGGACGACTCAGCCCCAGCATTTT. Amino acid sequence: CATSRDRGDWTGTTQPQHF. Complete variable domain (other parts from reference TRBV15 and TRBJ1-5): DAMVIQNPRYQVTQFGKPVTLSCSQTLNHNVMYWYQQKSSQAPKLLFHYYDKDFNNEADTPDNFQSRRPNTSFCFLDIRSPGLGDTAMYLCATSRDRGDWTGTTQPQHFGDGTRLSIL.